This record looks at one TCR beta chain sequence and its context. The data are from a study of blood T cell repertoires in COVID-19. Overall study context: From T cells, B-cell-depleted T cells, or PBMCs came the material, which was cDNA or gDNA.

This CDR3 has 16 residues. Germline V gene data show CDR1 as SGHAT and CDR2 as FQNNGV. Between the trimmed V and J ends, which lost 5 bases and 4 bases, there was a span of 17 bases. Assay: immunoSEQ multiplex PCR; the TCRdb copy retains only in-frame clones and omits some. Counted here are over 15,000 clones, around 88% occurring once; the ten biggest clones make up about 12%. Source material: peripheral blood. V and J are TRBV11-2 and TRBJ1-4; D is unclear. This TCR was recovered from a human donor in a cohort sampled during active COVID-19. The CDR3 DNA reads TGTGCCAGCAGCCTCAACCCCCTGGGCAGTAATGAAAAACTGTTTTTT. It is translated as CASSLNPLGSNEKLFF.